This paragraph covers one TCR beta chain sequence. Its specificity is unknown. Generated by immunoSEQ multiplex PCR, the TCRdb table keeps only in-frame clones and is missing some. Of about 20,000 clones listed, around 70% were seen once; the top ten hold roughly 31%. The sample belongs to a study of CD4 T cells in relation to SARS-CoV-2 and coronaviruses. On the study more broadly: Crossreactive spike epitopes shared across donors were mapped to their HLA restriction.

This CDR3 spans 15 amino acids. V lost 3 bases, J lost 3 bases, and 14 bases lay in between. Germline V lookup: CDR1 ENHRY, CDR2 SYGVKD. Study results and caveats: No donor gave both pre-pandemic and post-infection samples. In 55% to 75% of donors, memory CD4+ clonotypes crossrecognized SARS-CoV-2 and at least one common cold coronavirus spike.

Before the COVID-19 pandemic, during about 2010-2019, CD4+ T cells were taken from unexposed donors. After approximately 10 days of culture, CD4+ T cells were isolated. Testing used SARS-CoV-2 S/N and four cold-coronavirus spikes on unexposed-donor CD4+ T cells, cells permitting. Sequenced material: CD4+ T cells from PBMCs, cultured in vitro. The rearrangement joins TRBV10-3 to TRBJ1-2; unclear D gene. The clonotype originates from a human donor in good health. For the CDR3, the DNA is TGTGCCATCAGTGAACGCTCCGCCGGGGACTATGGCTACACCTTC. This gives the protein CAISERSAGDYGYTF.